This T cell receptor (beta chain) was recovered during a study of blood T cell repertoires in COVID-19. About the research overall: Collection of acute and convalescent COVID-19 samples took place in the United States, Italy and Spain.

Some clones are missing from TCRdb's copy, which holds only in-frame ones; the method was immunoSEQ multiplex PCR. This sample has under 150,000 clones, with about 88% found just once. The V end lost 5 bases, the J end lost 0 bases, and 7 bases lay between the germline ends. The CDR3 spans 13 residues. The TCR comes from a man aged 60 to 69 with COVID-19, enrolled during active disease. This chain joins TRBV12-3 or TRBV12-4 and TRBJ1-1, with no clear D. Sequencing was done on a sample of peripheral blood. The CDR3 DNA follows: TGTGCCAGCAGTCAGGACTTGAACACTGAAGCTTTCTTT. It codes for CASSQDLNTEAFF.